This T cell receptor (beta chain) was recorded in a study of beta chain features in type 1 diabetes. The study reverse transcribed the entire isolated RNA, so it sequenced expressed TCRB transcripts. Assay: immunoSEQ multiplex PCR; the TCRdb copy retains only in-frame clones and omits some. Of a few hundred thousand clones listed, approximately 10% are singletons. General study findings and limits: The study found moderately but significantly shorter TCRB CDR3s in all four CD4+ subsets of Type 1 diabetes patients. A potential PCR bias toward shorter templates would be equal in patient and control samples.

As for this clone: Its antigen is not known.

Trimming removed 4 bases from V and 3 bases from J; junction bases left unmatched: 12. CDR1 and CDR2 (germline): SGHAT, FQNNGV. The CDR3 has 16 amino acids. The chain combines TRBV11-2 with TRBJ2-7; TRBD1 aligns across 7 bases. The sequencing sample was made of naive CD4+ T cells from blood. The clonotype originates from a man aged 25 to 40 with type 1 diabetes. The CDR3 DNA reads TGTGCCAGCAGCTATTCGCTACGGGACAGTCTCTACGAGCAGTACTTC. Translating it yields CASSYSLRDSLYEQYF.